This is a list of T cell receptor beta chains from one sample in a study of cytomegalovirus exposure and HLA in healthy donors. Only in-frame clones appear in the TCRdb table, and some are missing; sequencing was by immunoSEQ multiplex PCR. This table holds about 170,000 clones, 85% to 90% found once. Sequenced input: PBMCs. These receptor sequences come from a man younger than 35 in good health and CMV-seropositive. Both conserved end residues are part of each CDR3. The order of the fields is clone size, J gene, D gene, V gene, CDR3 DNA, CDR3 protein. A D gene is named only where the DNA matches it firmly. The size entry is marked missing in some rows and otherwise reads once, few, many or a size class.

clone_size: NA; j_call: TRBJ2-2; d_call: NA; v_call: TRBV7-9; cdr3_nt: TGTGCCAGCAGCTTAGCGAGAAACACCGGGGAGCTGTTTTTT; cdr3_aa: CASSLARNTGELFF
clone_size: NA; j_call: TRBJ2-3; d_call: NA; v_call: TRBV5-4; cdr3_nt: TGTGCCAGCAGCTTGGACTCACGGAGCACAGATACGCAGTATTTT; cdr3_aa: CASSLDSRSTDTQYF
clone_size: NA; j_call: TRBJ2-7; d_call: TRBD1; v_call: TRBV28; cdr3_nt: TGTGCCAGCAGTATACCGGGACAGGGGGCGTACGAGCAGTACTTC; cdr3_aa: CASSIPGQGAYEQYF
clone_size: NA; j_call: TRBJ1-4; d_call: NA; v_call: TRBV7-9; cdr3_nt: TGTGCCAGCAGCTTATACAGCACCAATGAAAAACTGTTTTTT; cdr3_aa: CASSLYSTNEKLFF
clone_size: NA; j_call: TRBJ1-1; d_call: TRBD1; v_call: TRBV7-9; cdr3_nt: TGTGCCAGCAGCTTAGTAGACAGGGGAACTGAAGCTTTCTTT; cdr3_aa: CASSLVDRGTEAFF
clone_size: few; j_call: TRBJ1-1; d_call: NA; v_call: TRBV20-1; cdr3_nt: TGCAGTGCTCGGGAGAACACTGAAGCTTTCTTT; cdr3_aa: CSARENTEAFF
clone_size: NA; j_call: TRBJ2-1; d_call: NA; v_call: TRBV9; cdr3_nt: TGTGCCAGCAGCGTAGTAGGGGTTTCTGAGCAGTTCTTC; cdr3_aa: CASSVVGVSEQFF
clone_size: NA; j_call: TRBJ1-2; d_call: TRBD1; v_call: TRBV5-6; cdr3_nt: TGTGCCAGCAGCTTAAAAGACAGGGCGTATGGCTACACCTTC; cdr3_aa: CASSLKDRAYGYTF
clone_size: NA; j_call: TRBJ2-1; d_call: NA; v_call: TRBV6-6; cdr3_nt: TGTGCCAGCAGGGACGGGACAACCTTATACAATGAGCAGTTCTTC; cdr3_aa: CASRDGTTLYNEQFF
clone_size: NA; j_call: TRBJ1-3; d_call: NA; v_call: TRBV6-1; cdr3_nt: TGTGCCAGCAGTGAAGCGAGATCCTCTGGAAACACCATATATTTT; cdr3_aa: CASSEARSSGNTIYF
clone_size: few; j_call: TRBJ2-7; d_call: NA; v_call: TRBV28; cdr3_nt: TGTGCCAGCAGTTCCGGGGATTCCTACGAGCAGTACTTC; cdr3_aa: CASSSGDSYEQYF
clone_size: NA; j_call: TRBJ1-4; d_call: TRBD1; v_call: TRBV7-9; cdr3_nt: TGTGCCAGCAGCCGGGACAGGGGAGATGAAAAACTGTTTTTT; cdr3_aa: CASSRDRGDEKLFF
clone_size: few; j_call: TRBJ2-7; d_call: TRBD2; v_call: TRBV9; cdr3_nt: TGTGCCAGCAGCGTAGCGCTCGCGGGAGACTACGAGCAGTACTTC; cdr3_aa: CASSVALAGDYEQYF
clone_size: once; j_call: TRBJ2-3; d_call: TRBD2; v_call: TRBV9; cdr3_nt: TGTGCCAGCAATCTAGCGGGAGCTGCAGATACGCAGTATTTT; cdr3_aa: CASNLAGAADTQYF
clone_size: NA; j_call: TRBJ2-7; d_call: TRBD2; v_call: TRBV19; cdr3_nt: TGTGCCAGTAGTATCAAGGGACTAGCGGGAGCTTACGAGCAGTACTTC; cdr3_aa: CASSIKGLAGAYEQYF
clone_size: NA; j_call: TRBJ2-1; d_call: NA; v_call: TRBV29-1; cdr3_nt: TGCAGCGTCACAGGTTGGGATGAGCAGTTCTTC; cdr3_aa: CSVTGWDEQFF
clone_size: few; j_call: TRBJ1-2; d_call: TRBD1; v_call: TRBV7-9; cdr3_nt: TGTGCCAGCAGAAACCGGGACAGTCCACATGGCTACACCTTC; cdr3_aa: CASRNRDSPHGYTF
clone_size: NA; j_call: TRBJ2-1; d_call: TRBD1; v_call: TRBV15; cdr3_nt: TGTGCCACCAGCAGAGGAGGGACAGCCTACAATGAGCAGTTCTTC; cdr3_aa: CATSRGGTAYNEQFF
clone_size: NA; j_call: TRBJ2-2; d_call: TRBD2; v_call: TRBV9; cdr3_nt: TGTGCCAGCAGCGTAGTGAGCGGGAGGGCCCACGGGGAGCTGTTTTTT; cdr3_aa: CASSVVSGRAHGELFF
clone_size: once; j_call: TRBJ2-5; d_call: NA; v_call: TRBV7-7; cdr3_nt: TGTGCTAGCAGTTCCACAGGGCAAGAGACCCAGTACTTC; cdr3_aa: CASSSTGQETQYF
clone_size: NA; j_call: TRBJ1-1; d_call: TRBD1; v_call: TRBV29-1; cdr3_nt: TGCAGCGCTCCGGGACAGGAGAACACTGAAGCTTTCTTT; cdr3_aa: CSAPGQENTEAFF
clone_size: NA; j_call: TRBJ2-7; d_call: TRBD1; v_call: TRBV19; cdr3_nt: TGTGCCAGTAGTAACCGGGACAGGGGGGGCTACGAGCAGTACTTC; cdr3_aa: CASSNRDRGGYEQYF